The 11 T cell receptor beta chains reported below all come from one sample, sequenced in a study of blood T cells in healthy people across ages. The authors ran a second PCR of roughly 6 to 11 cycles using a sample-barcoded 5' primer and a J-beta primer mix. MiXCR, run by TCRdb on the 5' RACE reads, gives a single entry per CDR3 protein. Found here are over 600,000 distinct CDR3 sequences, around 50% of them singletons; the top ten hold about a sixth. Sequenced input: blood. These receptors were collected from a man of 80 years or more in good health.

As DNA, the CDR3 is TGTGCCAGCAGCCAAGTGGGGACCACGAACACCGGGGAGCTGTTTTTT. It specifies CASSQVGTTNTGELFF. This chain links TRBV3-1 with TRBJ2-2; the D call may be TRBD1 or TRBD2 (5 bases each). The CDR3 contains 16 residues. Trimming took off 1 base at V and 0 bases at J, with 9 bases between the two ends. Germline V lookup: CDR1 LGHDT, CDR2 YNNKEL (reference sequence).

The table lists this clonotype with a few counts. This may come from a read error, since a much larger clone is one base off. The CDR3 DNA follows: TGTGCCAGCAGCCAAGAGGGGACTAGGATTATTGAGCAGTACTTC. It yields the protein CASSQEGTRIIEQYF. This rearrangement joins TRBV3-1 to TRBJ2-7, with TRBD2 matching over 8 bases. The CDR3 loop spans 15 amino acids. Trimming cost V 0 bases and J 7 bases; bases outside gene matches: 8. Germline V gene sequence: CDR1 LGHDT, CDR2 YNNKEL (reference sequence).

This clonotype has just a few counts. V gene TRBV3-1 combines with J gene TRBJ2-3, with D possibly TRBD2 on 5 matching bases. The CDR3 sequence is 15 residues long. Germline loops: CDR1 LGHDT, CDR2 YNNKEL (reference sequence). V lost 3 bases to trimming and J lost 2 bases, with 12 bases between them. CDR3 DNA sequence: TGTGCCAGCAGCCACACCGGGAACCCCACAGATACGCAGTATTTT. This sequence encodes CASSHTGNPTDTQYF.

This clonotype was counted between two and nine times. The chain carries TRBV7-2 and TRBJ2-3; weak D call: TRBD1 (6 bases). This CDR3 comprises 15 residues. CDR1 is SGHTA, CDR2 FQGNSA, per germline. Trimming removed 6 bases from V and 0 bases from J, with 13 bases in between. The CDR3 reads CASRLTGQSTDTQYF. As DNA, the CDR3 is TGTGCCAGCAGACTCACGGGACAAAGCACAGATACGCAGTATTTT.

About this clonotype itself: An end of the junction differs from the germline gene, which may be a read error. V gene TRBV28 combines with J gene TRBJ2-7, with D perhaps TRBD1 or TRBD2 (5 bases each). The last part of the DNA fits TRBJ2-5 better; the J call may be wrong. Germline CDR1 and CDR2: MDHEN and SYDVKM. This CDR3 contains 16 residues. CDR3 in DNA: TGTGCCGGCAGAAAACCCGGGACCCCAAGGGGAGAGACCCAGTACTTC. Translation gives CAGRKPGTPRGETQYF.

The chain employs TRBV7-2 and TRBJ2-5; D gene unclear. The V gene's germline CDR1 is SGHTA and CDR2 FQGNSA. The CDR3 spans 15 residues. Trimming stripped 0 bases from V and 3 bases from J, with 11 bases between. The DNA of the CDR3 is TGTGCCAGCAGCTTAGCCACAGCGAGAAAAGAGACCCAGTACTTC. This gives the protein CASSLATARKETQYF.

This chain joins TRBV4-3 and TRBJ2-7; possible D gene TRBD1, 6 bases. V lost 0 bases to trimming and J lost 2 bases, with 14 bases between them. CDR1 LGHNA and CDR2 YSLEER come from the germline V gene. This CDR3 region has 16 residues. Here the CDR3 reads CASSQDRGQTAYEQYF. The CDR3 DNA follows: TGCGCCAGCAGCCAAGATAGAGGACAGACGGCCTACGAGCAGTACTTC.

This clonotype has a handful of counts. CDR3 loop: CASRGLRGAGYGYTF. The CDR3 DNA reads as TGTGCCAGCAGAGGATTACGGGGCGCCGGCTATGGCTACACCTTC. The V gene is TRBV2, the J gene TRBJ1-2; tentatively, D is TRBD1 (5 bases). Germline V CDR1 and CDR2: SNHLY, FYNNEI. V gave up 6 bases and J gave up 4 bases, with 18 bases separating them. This CDR3 has 15 residues.

This clonotype was picked up a small number of times. V usage is TRBV6-6 and J usage is TRBJ1-5, with D uncertain. V lost 2 bases, J lost 0 bases, and 8 bases lay in between. This CDR3 spans 15 amino acids. Germline lookup yields CDR1 MNHNY and CDR2 SVGAGI (reference sequence). CDR3: CASSYRQTSNQPQHF. CDR3 nucleotides: TGTGCCAGCAGTTACCGTCAGACTAGCAATCAGCCCCAGCATTTT.

The chain links TRBV20-1 to TRBJ2-6, with 9 bases that match TRBD1. Germline CDR1 and CDR2: DFQATT and SNEGSKA (reference sequence). CDR3 length equals 18 residues. V lost 1 base, J lost 1 base, and 8 bases stayed unmatched. The chain's CDR3 is CSARGRDRAQSGANVLTF. CDR3 DNA: TGCAGTGCTAGAGGGAGGGACAGGGCCCAATCTGGGGCCAACGTCCTGACTTTC.

V gene TRBV28 combines with J gene TRBJ2-3; 7 bases map to TRBD1. The CDR3 length is 15 residues. Per germline, CDR1 MDHEN and CDR2 SYDVKM. Trimming removed 1 base from V and 7 bases from J; junction bases left unmatched: 8. The CDR3 spells CASSLLQGNTNTQYF. In DNA form, the CDR3 reads TGTGCCAGCAGTTTATTACAGGGGAATACAAATACGCAGTATTTT.